This TCR beta chain was sequenced during a study of shared clonotypes between healthy human individuals. Some clones are missing from TCRdb's copy, which holds only in-frame ones; the method was immunoSEQ multiplex PCR. The table lists a few million clones, 85% to 95% of them singletons, with over 0.12% in the top ten. This clone was seen a few times. This CDR3 contains 14 residues. Per the germline V gene, CDR1 is SGHRS and CDR2 is YFSETQ. Trimming removed 4 bases at V and 3 bases at J, with 11 bases between. The TCR was taken from a man aged 18-30 years in good health. The chain has TRBV5-1 and TRBJ1-5; D might be TRBD1 (6 bases). The sample taken for sequencing was naive CD4+ T cells sorted from blood. As for subset: CD45RA+ positively selected. Here the CDR3 DNA reads TGCGCCAGCAGCCCAACAGGGAACAATCAGCCCCAGCATTTT. Encoded protein: CASSPTGNNQPQHF.